These 13 T cell receptor beta chains originate from one sample sequenced in a study of blood T cell repertoires in COVID-19. Libraries were prepared by immunoSEQ multiplex PCR; TCRdb keeps only in-frame clonotypes and omits some of them. In the table there are 250,000 to 400,000 clones, around nine tenths of which are singletons. Sequenced: PBMCs or T cells enriched from blood (not recorded which). All receptors come from a man aged 55-75 years who had recovered from COVID-19.

V is TRBV13 and J is TRBJ2-2; 7 nucleotides agree with TRBD1. The V and J ends lost 5 bases and 6 bases, in that order; junction bases with no gene match: 3. The CDR3 totals 13 residues. The germline CDR1 and CDR2 sequences are PRHDT and FYEKMQ (reference sequence). The CDR3 loop is CASSVTGAGELFF. CDR3 coding DNA: TGTGCCAGCAGCGTCACAGGGGCCGGGGAGCTGTTTTTT.

The V and J genes are TRBV5-1 and TRBJ1-2; no firm D call. CDR3 length: 13 residues. CDR1 and CDR2 (germline): SGHRS, YFSETQ. Trimming removed 0 bases from V and 4 bases from J, with 7 bases in between. For the CDR3, the DNA is TGCGCCAGCAGCTTGGTGGCTCCCTATGGCTACACCTTC. As protein: CASSLVAPYGYTF. Using reference TRBV5-1 and TRBJ1-2 for the parts outside the CDR3, the full variable domain is KAGVTQTPRYLIKTRGQQVTLSCSPISGHRSVSWYQQTPGQGLQFLFEYFSETQRNKGNFPGRFSGRQFSNSRSEMNVSTLELGDSALYLCASSLVAPYGYTFGSGTRLTVV.

The chain links TRBV5-6 to TRBJ1-2; 10 nucleotides agree with TRBD1. Unmatched junction bases numbered 13, after V lost 4 bases and J lost 4 bases. This CDR3 region has 17 residues. CDR1 and CDR2 (germline): SGHDT, YYEEEE. The CDR3 DNA reads TGTGCCAGCAGCAAGAACTTCGACAGGGGGCTGGGCTATGGCTACACCTTC. It yields the protein CASSKNFDRGLGYGYTF.

The chain carries TRBV5-1 and TRBJ2-2; D unclear. From germline, CDR1 is SGHRS and CDR2 YFSETQ. The CDR3 has 14 residues. The germline V and J ends were trimmed by 2 bases and 7 bases, with 12 bases remaining between them. DNA of the CDR3: TGCGCCAGCAGCTTAAGGAGCGACCGCGGGGAGCTGTTTTTT. Its protein is CASSLRSDRGELFF.

This clone was counted a few times. The chain links TRBV5-8 to TRBJ1-3; D gene unclear. The CDR3 sequence is 15 residues long. CDR1 and CDR2 (germline): SGHTS, YDEGEE. Trimming left V 1 base short and J 4 bases short, with 12 bases between. The CDR3 bases are TGTGCCAGCAGCTTGCCCGGTCTCGGGGGAAACACCATATATTTT. As protein: CASSLPGLGGNTIYF.

V usage is TRBV7-8 and J usage is TRBJ2-7; D is unclear. Germline V gives CDR1 SGHVS, CDR2 FQNEAQ. V was trimmed by 8 bases and J by 5 bases, leaving 19 bases between them. This CDR3 has 14 amino acids. The CDR3 spells CASGSVSEFHEQYF. CDR3 DNA: TGTGCCAGCGGATCTGTATCGGAGTTTCACGAGCAGTACTTC.

The chain joins TRBV5-8 to TRBJ1-3; a possible D gene is TRBD1 (6 bases). This CDR3 spans 16 amino acids. Germline CDR1 SGHTS, CDR2 YDEGEE. Trimming took 8 bases from V and 2 from J, leaving 20 bases between them. The CDR3 spells CARRGKQGRTGNTIYF. The DNA for the CDR3 is TGTGCCAGGAGGGGGAAACAAGGGAGAACTGGAAACACCATATATTTT.

This chain uses TRBV5-4 with TRBJ1-1; possibly TRBD1 for D (6 bases). Trimming cost V 1 base and J 2 bases, with 9 bases left between them. The V gene's germline CDR1 is SGHNT and CDR2 YYREEE (reference sequence). This CDR3 spans 14 amino acids. DNA of the CDR3: TGTGCCAGCAGCTTGACAGGGACCAACACTGAAGCTTTCTTT. Protein sequence: CASSLTGTNTEAFF.

The chain uses TRBV30 and TRBJ1-1, with D possibly TRBD1 on 6 matching bases. Germline CDR1 reads GTSNPN; CDR2 reads SVGIG (reference sequence). CDR3 length: 12 amino acids. V lost 7 bases to trimming and J lost 4 bases, with 13 bases between them. CDR3 in DNA: TGTGCCTCAATCAGGGGTGGCACTGAAGCTTTCTTT. Encoded protein: CASIRGGTEAFF.

The chain is built from TRBV30 and TRBJ2-1; possibly TRBD1 for D (6 bases). V lost 2 bases to trimming and J lost 4 bases, with 15 bases between them. The CDR3 consists of 15 residues. Germline loops: CDR1 GTSNPN, CDR2 SVGIG (reference sequence). The DNA for the CDR3 is TGTGCCTGGAGTTACCCCGGGACAAATTACAATGAGCAGTTCTTC. Encoded protein: CAWSYPGTNYNEQFF.

The chain links TRBV11-2 to TRBJ1-2; 8 bases agree with TRBD1. CDR1 is SGHAT and CDR2 is FQNNGV in the germline V gene. The CDR3 spans 14 residues. J was trimmed by 4 bases and V by 5 bases; bases with no gene match: 6. The CDR3 sequence: CASSTQTGAYGYTF. CDR3 nucleotides: TGTGCCAGCAGCACCCAGACAGGGGCCTATGGCTACACCTTC.

CDR3 in amino acids: CASSAGTGVSNYGYTF. The CDR3 coding sequence is TGTGCCAGCAGCGCAGGGACAGGGGTATCTAACTATGGCTACACCTTC. The J gene is TRBJ1-2, the V gene TRBV5-4; 10 nucleotides match TRBD1. The junction had 6 bases not matched to a gene; V was cut back by 4 bases and J by 0 bases. The CDR3 totals 16 residues. Germline CDR1 is SGHNT and CDR2 is YYREEE (reference sequence).

This chain joins TRBV5-4 and TRBJ2-7; 7 nucleotides match TRBD2. The CDR3 consists of 14 residues. J was trimmed by 6 bases and V by 4 bases; bases with no gene match: 10. Germline CDR1 reads SGHNT; CDR2 reads YYREEE (reference sequence). The CDR3 DNA sequence: TGTGCCAGCAGCCCCTTGGGGGGGATGGGCGAGCAGTACTTC. Its protein product is CASSPLGGMGEQYF.